These T cell receptor beta chains were read from a single sample in a study of CD8 T cells in ankylosing spondylitis. MiXCR, run by TCRdb on the 5' RACE reads, gives a single entry per CDR3 protein. The sample carries around 300,000 distinct CDR3 sequences, roughly 14% recorded once. Sequenced: blood, either unsorted or a sorted T cell fraction (not recorded which). The receptors were sampled from a male donor with ankylosing spondylitis or in good health (not recorded which). Each CDR3 is given with its conserved first and last residue. The D gene is left open where the match is weak. Rows may omit the clone size; those that give it use once, few, many or a size class.

>-|-|TRBV5-6|TRBJ2-2
CASSPPRGGETGELFF
TGTGCCAGCAGCCCCCCCCGGGGCGGTGAAACCGGGGAGCTGTTTTTT
>few|TRBD2|TRBV20-1|TRBJ2-1
CSAPGLAGGPRNEQFF
TGCAGTGCTCCGGGACTAGCGGGAGGGCCTAGAAATGAGCAGTTCTTC
>-|-|TRBV5-1|TRBJ2-2
CASSYETQANTGELFF
TGCGCCAGCAGCTATGAGACCCAGGCGAACACCGGGGAGCTGTTTTTT
>few|-|TRBV11-2|TRBJ2-2
CASSPTGTQRRNTGELFF
TGTGCCAGCAGCCCCACCGGGACGCAAAGACGGAACACCGGGGAGCTGTTTTTT
>-|-|TRBV5-4|TRBJ1-6
CASSWDSSPLHF
TGTGCCAGCAGTTGGGACTCCTCACCCCTCCACTTT
>few|-|TRBV6-1|TRBJ2-2
CASSEAGGGYTGELFF
TGTGCCAGCAGTGAAGCGGGAGGGGGCTACACCGGGGAGCTGTTTTTT
>few|-|TRBV7-2|TRBJ1-1
CASSLGDGVGTEAFF
TGTGCCAGCAGCTTAGGGGATGGGGTAGGCACTGAAGCTTTCTTT
>-|-|TRBV12-3/TRBV12-4|TRBJ2-1
CASSSTVAVPYNEQFF
TGTGCCAGCAGTTCGACCGTAGCGGTCCCCTACAATGAGCAGTTCTTC
>-|-|TRBV20-1|TRBJ1-1
CSAIAGSTEAFF
TGCAGTGCTATCGCGGGGAGCACTGAAGCTTTCTTT
>many|-|TRBV12-5|TRBJ2-2
CASVHPNTGELFF
TGTGCTAGTGTCCACCCGAACACCGGGGAGCTGTTTTTT
>few|-|TRBV18|TRBJ1-3
CASSPYSADLSGNTIYF
TGTGCCAGCTCACCCTACTCGGCGGACCTCTCTGGAAACACCATATATTTT
>-|-|TRBV6-1|TRBJ2-3
CASRGRVTDTQYF
TGTGCCAGCAGGGGCAGGGTTACAGATACGCAGTATTTT
>-|-|TRBV3-1|TRBJ2-7
CASTTTTMGTTGQYF
TGTGCCAGCACCACGACAACTATGGGAACTACAGGGCAGTACTTC
>-|-|TRBV10-3|TRBJ2-1
CAISERQGESYNEQFF
TGTGCCATCAGTGAACGGCAGGGAGAGTCCTACAATGAGCAGTTCTTC
>many|-|TRBV5-1|TRBJ2-1
CASSLDPGGNNEQFF
TGCGCCAGCAGCTTGGATCCGGGGGGCAACAATGAGCAGTTCTTC
>-|-|TRBV5-6|TRBJ2-5
CASSLSMGAGETQYF
TGTGCCAGCAGCTTATCCATGGGAGCGGGAGAGACCCAGTACTTC
>few|-|TRBV5-1|TRBJ2-7
CASSLDGGMSPHEQYF
TGCGCCAGCAGCTTGGATGGAGGGATGTCCCCACACGAGCAGTACTTC
>few|-|TRBV20-1|TRBJ2-3
CSAPLSTDTQYF
TGCAGTGCCCCACTATCCACAGATACGCAGTATTTT
>few|-|TRBV10-2|TRBJ1-3
CASSDLDYSGNTIYF
TGCGCCAGCAGTGATTTGGACTACTCTGGAAACACCATATATTTT
>many|TRBD1|TRBV5-1|TRBJ1-2
CASSLEGGSYGYTF
TGCGCCAGCAGCTTGGAAGGGGGCTCTTATGGCTACACCTTC
>few|-|TRBV2|TRBJ2-6
CASSEEGAGANVLTF
TGTGCCAGCAGTGAGGAGGGGGCTGGGGCCAACGTCCTGACTTTC
>few|-|TRBV5-1|TRBJ2-5
CASSSGLNSQETQYF
TGCGCCAGCAGCTCCGGGTTGAACAGCCAAGAGACCCAGTACTTC
>few|TRBD1|TRBV5-1|TRBJ2-7
CASSLDYGRGIDEQYF
TGCGCCAGCAGCTTGGACTATGGCAGGGGGATCGACGAGCAGTACTTC
>few|-|TRBV20-1|TRBJ1-2
CSAVRTVNYGYTF
TGCAGTGCTGTCCGGACAGTTAACTATGGCTACACCTTC
>-|-|TRBV5-6|TRBJ2-5
CASSPGNRQETQYF
TGTGCCAGCAGCCCAGGGAACCGCCAAGAGACCCAGTACTTC
>-|-|TRBV5-4|TRBJ2-3
CASSPGVLRDTQYF
TGTGCCAGCAGCCCCGGGGTCCTCAGAGATACGCAGTATTTT
>few|-|TRBV5-1|TRBJ2-1
CASSLGTGNRHEQFF
TGCGCCAGCAGCTTGGGCACGGGGAATCGCCATGAGCAGTTCTTC